This T cell receptor beta chain is drawn from a study of control samples from healthy donors and cancer patients. This CDR3 has 14 amino acids. Germline V gene lookup returns CDR1 LGHNA and CDR2 YSLEER. V lost 4 bases and J lost 3; bases outside the gene matches: 4. Repertoires were generated with immunoSEQ multiplex PCR, while TCRdb's copy carries only in-frame clones and drops some. Of hundreds of thousands of clones detected, around 90% appear once; the ten largest clones hold around 6.5%. The genes are TRBV4-3 and TRBJ1-2, with 8 bases identical to TRBD1. Sequenced input: PBMCs. This clonotype was obtained from a man in his forties with head and neck cancer. The chain's CDR3 is CASSLEQGDYGYTF. The CDR3 DNA reads as TGCGCCAGCAGCCTAGAACAGGGGGACTATGGCTACACCTTC.